These T cell receptor beta chains were read from a single sample in a study of spatial heterogeneity in lung cancer. TCRdb ran MiXCR on the 5' RACE reads and lists one entry per CDR3 protein. The table lists around 87,000 distinct CDR3 sequences, approximately 12% of them singletons. The source was PBMCs, collected at surgery. These receptors were obtained from a male donor with early-stage non-small cell lung cancer. Both conserved end residues are part of each CDR3. The order of the fields is V gene, D gene, CDR3 length, J gene, clone size, CDR3 protein, CDR3 DNA. The D gene is left open where the match is weak. Expanded clones get a size class; other rows say once, few or many, or leave the size out.

v_gene: TRBV7-2; d_gene: -; len: 13; j_gene: TRBJ2-7; abundance: few; CDR3aa: CASSLGGQWEQYF; CDR3nt: TGTGCCAGCAGCTTAGGGGGGCAATGGGAGCAGTACTTC
v_gene: TRBV20-1; d_gene: TRBD1; len: 14; j_gene: TRBJ2-7; abundance: few; CDR3aa: CSARTGTGIYEQYF; CDR3nt: TGCAGTGCTCGCACCGGGACAGGAATCTACGAGCAGTACTTC
v_gene: TRBV20-1; d_gene: -; len: 14; j_gene: TRBJ2-7; abundance: few; CDR3aa: CSAPLEGGYYEQYF; CDR3nt: TGCAGTGCCCCCCTGGAAGGAGGCTACTACGAGCAGTACTTC
v_gene: TRBV12-3/TRBV12-4; d_gene: TRBD1; len: 14; j_gene: TRBJ2-1; abundance: -; CDR3aa: CASSPWDSAGEQFF; CDR3nt: TGTGCCAGCAGTCCCTGGGACAGCGCCGGGGAGCAGTTCTTC
v_gene: TRBV2; d_gene: -; len: 16; j_gene: TRBJ2-2; abundance: many; CDR3aa: CASSEAVPYESGELFF; CDR3nt: TGTGCCAGCAGTGAAGCGGTCCCCTACGAGTCCGGGGAGCTGTTTTTT
v_gene: TRBV7-2; d_gene: -; len: 15; j_gene: TRBJ2-3; abundance: few; CDR3aa: CASSLVLRSTDTQYF; CDR3nt: TGTGCCAGCAGCTTAGTATTACGGTCCACAGATACGCAGTATTTT
v_gene: TRBV15; d_gene: -; len: 18; j_gene: TRBJ2-6; abundance: -; CDR3aa: CATSRGGAYFSGANVLTF; CDR3nt: TGTGCCACCAGCAGAGGGGGGGCATATTTCTCTGGGGCCAACGTCCTGACTTTC
v_gene: TRBV20-1; d_gene: -; len: 15; j_gene: TRBJ1-5; abundance: few; CDR3aa: CSATAGVRRNQPQHF; CDR3nt: TGCAGTGCTACGGCGGGGGTTCGCCGCAATCAGCCCCAGCATTTT
v_gene: TRBV18; d_gene: TRBD1; len: 16; j_gene: TRBJ2-5; abundance: few; CDR3aa: CASSPLGGQGGETQYF; CDR3nt: TGTGCCAGCTCACCACTGGGAGGACAGGGTGGAGAGACCCAGTACTTC
v_gene: TRBV3-1; d_gene: -; len: 12; j_gene: TRBJ2-5; abundance: few; CDR3aa: CASSQGSETQYF; CDR3nt: TGTGCCAGCAGCCAAGGATCAGAGACCCAGTACTTC
v_gene: TRBV7-2; d_gene: TRBD2; len: 16; j_gene: TRBJ2-3; abundance: few; CDR3aa: CASSMGVAGGTDTQYF; CDR3nt: TGTGCCAGCAGCATGGGGGTAGCGGGGGGCACAGATACGCAGTATTTT
v_gene: TRBV10-3; d_gene: -; len: 13; j_gene: TRBJ2-5; abundance: many; CDR3aa: CAISGSGLETQYF; CDR3nt: TGTGCCATCAGTGGTTCGGGTTTGGAGACCCAGTACTTC
v_gene: TRBV20-1; d_gene: TRBD1; len: 14; j_gene: TRBJ1-6; abundance: -; CDR3aa: CSARGQGGSSPLHF; CDR3nt: TGCAGTGCTCGCGGACAGGGTGGATCCTCACCCCTCCACTTT
v_gene: TRBV14; d_gene: -; len: 13; j_gene: TRBJ1-2; abundance: -; CDR3aa: CASSRDAFYAYTF; CDR3nt: TGTGCCAGCAGCCGAGACGCCTTCTATGCCTACACCTTC
v_gene: TRBV12-3/TRBV12-4; d_gene: -; len: 13; j_gene: TRBJ1-2; abundance: many; CDR3aa: CASSLGSGYGYTF; CDR3nt: TGTGCCAGCAGTTTAGGGTCAGGTTATGGCTACACCTTC
v_gene: TRBV11-2; d_gene: TRBD2; len: 16; j_gene: TRBJ2-3; abundance: -; CDR3aa: CASSLYSGTSTDTQYF; CDR3nt: TGTGCCAGCAGCTTGTATAGCGGGACTAGCACAGATACGCAGTATTTT
v_gene: TRBV7-2; d_gene: -; len: 15; j_gene: TRBJ2-3; abundance: -; CDR3aa: CASSLGARDTDTQYF; CDR3nt: TGTGCCAGCAGCTTAGGGGCCCGAGACACAGATACGCAGTATTTT